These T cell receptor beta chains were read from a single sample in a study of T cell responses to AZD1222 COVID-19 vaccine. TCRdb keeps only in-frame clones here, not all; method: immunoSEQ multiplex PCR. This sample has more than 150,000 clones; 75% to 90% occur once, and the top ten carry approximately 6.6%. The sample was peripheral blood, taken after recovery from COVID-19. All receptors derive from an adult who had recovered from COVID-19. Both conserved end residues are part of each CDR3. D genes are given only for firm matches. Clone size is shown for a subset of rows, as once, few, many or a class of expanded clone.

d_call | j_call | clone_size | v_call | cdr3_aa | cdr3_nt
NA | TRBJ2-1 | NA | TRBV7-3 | CASSLSAGQYNEQFF | TGTGCCAGCAGCTTATCGGCGGGACAGTACAATGAGCAGTTCTTC
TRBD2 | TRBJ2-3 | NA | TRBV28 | CASGRVHGTQYF | TGTGCCTCGGGGAGGGTGCACGGTACGCAGTATTTT
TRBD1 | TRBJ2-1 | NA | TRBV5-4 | CASSLETGGSYNEQFF | TGTGCCAGCAGCTTGGAAACAGGGGGGTCCTACAATGAGCAGTTCTTC
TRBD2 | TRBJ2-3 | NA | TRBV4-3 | CASSQDPTGGLDTQYF | TGCGCCAGCAGCCAAGATCCGACGGGGGGGCTGGATACGCAGTATTTT
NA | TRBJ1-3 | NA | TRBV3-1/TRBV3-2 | CASSPGVQEYSGNTIYF | TGTGCCAGCAGCCCGGGAGTACAGGAATACTCTGGAAACACCATATATTTT
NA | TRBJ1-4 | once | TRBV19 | CASSPTGATNEKLFF | TGTGCCAGTAGTCCCACAGGAGCAACTAATGAAAAACTGTTTTTT
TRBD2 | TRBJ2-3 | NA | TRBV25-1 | CASSKTSGGADTQYF | TGTGCCAGCAGCAAGACTAGCGGGGGGGCAGATACGCAGTATTTT
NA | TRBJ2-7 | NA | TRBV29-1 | CSVDQTWGQYF | TGCAGCGTTGACCAGACGTGGGGGCAGTACTTC
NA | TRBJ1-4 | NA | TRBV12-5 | CASGLPGQRNFATNEKLFF | TGTGCTAGTGGTTTGCCGGGACAACGAAACTTTGCAACTAATGAAAAACTGTTTTTT
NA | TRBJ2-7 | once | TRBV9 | CASSVGRAYEQYF | TGTGCCAGCAGCGTAGGGCGGGCCTACGAGCAGTACTTC
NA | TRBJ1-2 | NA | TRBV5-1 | CASSLGNSNYGYTF | TGCGCCAGCAGCTTGGGGAATTCTAACTATGGCTACACCTTC
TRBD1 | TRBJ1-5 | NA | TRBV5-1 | CASSWTGGQPQHF | TGCGCCAGCAGTTGGACAGGGGGTCAGCCCCAGCATTTT
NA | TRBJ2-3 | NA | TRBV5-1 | CASSWGDGTDTQYF | TGCGCCAGCAGCTGGGGGGACGGCACAGATACGCAGTATTTT
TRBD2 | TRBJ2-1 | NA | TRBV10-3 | CAIRGSAGNNNEQFF | TGTGCCATCAGGGGGTCAGCGGGGAACAACAATGAGCAGTTCTTC
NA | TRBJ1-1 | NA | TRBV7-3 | CASSPVLNPKAFF | TGTGCCAGCAGCCCGGTACTTAACCCTAAAGCTTTCTTT
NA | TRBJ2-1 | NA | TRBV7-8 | CASSPVAPGGEQFF | TGTGCCAGCAGCCCCGTGGCTCCCGGGGGTGAGCAGTTCTTC
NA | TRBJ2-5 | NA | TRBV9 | CASSARLQETQYF | TGTGCCAGCAGCGCCAGACTCCAAGAGACCCAGTACTTC
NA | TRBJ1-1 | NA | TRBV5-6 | CASSATENTEAFF | TGTGCCAGCAGCGCTACAGAGAACACTGAAGCTTTCTTT
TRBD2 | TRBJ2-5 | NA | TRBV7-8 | CASSRLAGDRQTQYF | TGTGCCAGCAGTAGACTAGCGGGAGATAGACAGACCCAGTACTTC
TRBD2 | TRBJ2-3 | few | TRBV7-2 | CASAWGTSGSSDTQYF | TGTGCCAGCGCTTGGGGAACTAGCGGGAGTTCAGATACGCAGTATTTT
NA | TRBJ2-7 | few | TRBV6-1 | CASSEAWGLIPYEQYF | TGTGCCAGCAGTGAAGCGTGGGGGCTGATCCCCTACGAGCAGTACTTC
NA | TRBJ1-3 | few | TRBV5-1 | CASSTGTNAVNTIYF | TGCGCCAGCAGCACCGGGACGAACGCCGTGAACACCATATATTTT
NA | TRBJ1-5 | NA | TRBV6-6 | CASSSQGPGQPQHF | TGTGCCAGCAGTTCCCAGGGCCCGGGACAGCCCCAGCATTTT
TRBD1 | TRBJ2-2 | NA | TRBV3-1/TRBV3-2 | CASSHQNDRVCAGELFF | TGTGCCAGCAGCCACCAGAACGACAGGGTATGCGCCGGGGAGCTGTTTTTT
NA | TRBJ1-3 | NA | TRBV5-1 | CASSLEKGLSGNTIYF | TGCGCCAGCAGCTTGGAGAAGGGACTCTCTGGAAACACCATATATTTT
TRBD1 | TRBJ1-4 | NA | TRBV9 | CASSVLGTAFTTNEKLFF | TGTGCCAGCAGCGTTCTCGGGACAGCATTTACAACTAATGAAAAACTGTTTTTT
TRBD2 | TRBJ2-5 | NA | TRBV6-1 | CASSERRGAGGHQETQYF | TGTGCCAGCAGTGAAAGACGCGGGGCGGGAGGTCACCAAGAGACCCAGTACTTC
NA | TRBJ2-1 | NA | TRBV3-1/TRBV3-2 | CASSQDVSSREFF | TGTGCCAGCAGCCAAGACGTTTCCTCGCGGGAGTTCTTC
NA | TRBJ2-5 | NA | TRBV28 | CASSLQGSGAQYF | TGTGCCAGCAGTTTACAGGGGTCAGGGGCCCAGTACTTC
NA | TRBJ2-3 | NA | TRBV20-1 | CSASSPPLDTQYF | TGCAGTGCTAGTTCTCCCCCATTGGATACGCAGTATTTT
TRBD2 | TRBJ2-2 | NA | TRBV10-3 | CAISKNPSGANTGELFF | TGTGCCATCAGTAAAAACCCTAGCGGGGCGAACACCGGGGAGCTGTTTTTT
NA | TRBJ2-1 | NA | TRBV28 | CASRAFPYNEQFF | TGTGCCAGCAGGGCGTTCCCCTACAATGAGCAGTTCTTC
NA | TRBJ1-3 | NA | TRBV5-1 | CASSLGRTPISGNTIYF | TGCGCCAGCAGCTTGGGTAGGACACCCATCTCTGGAAACACCATATATTTT
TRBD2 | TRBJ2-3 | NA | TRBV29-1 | CSAQGLASGDTQYF | TGCAGCGCTCAGGGACTAGCCAGCGGAGATACGCAGTATTTT
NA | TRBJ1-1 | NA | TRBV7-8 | CASSRDSAEAFF | TGTGCCAGCAGCCGGGACTCTGCTGAAGCTTTCTTT
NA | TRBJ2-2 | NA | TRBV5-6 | CASSQPWGSGELFF | TGTGCCAGCAGCCAACCGTGGGGTTCCGGGGAGCTGTTTTTT
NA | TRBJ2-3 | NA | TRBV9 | CASSESTDTQYF | TGTGCCAGCAGCGAGTCCACAGATACGCAGTATTTT
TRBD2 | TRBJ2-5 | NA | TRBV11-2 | CASSLGASGTQETQYF | TGTGCCAGCAGCTTAGGAGCTAGCGGAACGCAAGAGACCCAGTACTTC
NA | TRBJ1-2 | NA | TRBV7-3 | CASSLGNEAYTF | TGTGCCAGCAGCTTGGGGAACGAGGCCTACACCTTC
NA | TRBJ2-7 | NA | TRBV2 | CASSERARSPGEQYF | TGTGCCAGCAGTGAAAGAGCGCGATCGCCGGGCGAGCAGTACTTC
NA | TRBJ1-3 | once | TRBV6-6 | CASSLGGGHGNTIYF | TGTGCCAGCAGTCTTGGGGGGGGTCATGGAAACACCATATATTTT
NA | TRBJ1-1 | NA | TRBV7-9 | CASSLDSMNTEAFF | TGTGCCAGCAGCTTAGACAGCATGAACACTGAAGCTTTCTTT
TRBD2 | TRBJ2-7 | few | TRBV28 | CAVGGSYEQYF | TGTGCCGTGGGGGGGTCCTACGAGCAGTACTTC
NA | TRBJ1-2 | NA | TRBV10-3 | CAISESRRAWYGYTF | TGTGCCATCAGTGAGTCCCGCCGAGCCTGGTATGGCTACACCTTC
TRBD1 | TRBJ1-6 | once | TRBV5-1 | CASSLGTGGPSYNSPLHF | TGCGCCAGCAGCTTGGGGACAGGGGGCCCCTCCTATAATTCACCCCTCCACTTT
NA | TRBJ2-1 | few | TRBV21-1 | CASSQRRTEERGRNEQFF | TGTGCCAGCAGCCAAAGGCGGACCGAGGAACGGGGCCGGAATGAGCAGTTCTTC
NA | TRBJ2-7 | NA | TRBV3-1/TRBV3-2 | CASSLAPGQNYEQYF | TGTGCCAGCAGCCTAGCCCCCGGGCAGAACTACGAGCAGTACTTC
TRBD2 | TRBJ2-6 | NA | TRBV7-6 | CASSLGGGGISSGANVLTF | TGTGCCAGCAGCTTAGGGGGGGGAGGCATTTCCTCTGGGGCCAACGTCCTGACTTTC
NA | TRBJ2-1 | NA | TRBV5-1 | CASSLDTVVYNEQFF | TGCGCCAGCAGCTTGGATACAGTCGTCTACAATGAGCAGTTCTTC
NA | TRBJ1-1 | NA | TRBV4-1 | CASSQGRVGMNTEAFF | TGCGCCAGCAGCCAAGGCAGGGTGGGAATGAACACTGAAGCTTTCTTT
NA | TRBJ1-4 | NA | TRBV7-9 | CASRTFESNEKLFF | TGTGCCAGCAGGACCTTTGAGAGCAATGAAAAACTGTTTTTT
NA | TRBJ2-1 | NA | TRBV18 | CASSPRTSSYNEQFF | TGTGCCAGCTCACCACGCACTAGTTCCTACAATGAGCAGTTCTTC
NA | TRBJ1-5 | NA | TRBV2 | CASSQGRNNQPQHF | TGTGCCAGCAGCCAGGGACGGAACAATCAGCCCCAGCATTTT